The 17 T cell receptor beta chains below all came from one sample that was sequenced in a study of T-cell memory formation after mild COVID-19. One entry per CDR3 protein, called by TCRdb with MiXCR from the 5' RACE reads. The table shows around 5,000 distinct CDR3 sequences, with roughly 23% occurring only once. Sample: PBMCs or a T cell subset sorted from them (not recorded which). Receptor source: an adult who had mild COVID-19 (a few samples of this study predate the infection). Cell type and time point are not known.

This chain uses TRBV4-1 with TRBJ2-5, with D unresolved. Looked up from germline, CDR1 is MGHRA and CDR2 is YSYEKL. This CDR3 region has 13 residues. V was pared by 1 base and J by 4 bases, with 7 bases between. CDR3 sequence reads: CASSQVVPETQYF. The CDR3 DNA reads as TGCGCCAGCAGCCAAGTGGTTCCAGAGACCCAGTACTTC.

Relative to its sample, this clonotype is medium-sized. The J gene is TRBJ1-1, the V gene TRBV20-1; D is ambiguous. Trimming removed 3 bases at V and 8 bases at J, with 13 bases between. Germline loops: CDR1 DFQATT, CDR2 SNEGSKA (reference sequence). The CDR3 is 12 amino acids. The CDR3: CSASILSGEAFF. CDR3 DNA sequence: TGCAGTGCTAGCATCCTTTCGGGAGAAGCTTTCTTT.

This chain uses TRBV12-3 or TRBV12-4 with TRBJ2-1; a possible D gene is TRBD2 (7 bases). Trimming stripped 6 bases from V and 5 bases from J, with 20 bases between. This CDR3 is 16 amino acids long. CDR3 in amino acids: CASSPPGAGVNNEQFF. Written as DNA, the CDR3 is TGTGCCAGCAGCCCCCCGGGGGCGGGGGTCAACAATGAGCAGTTCTTC.

This clonotype is labeled medium-sized. The chain carries TRBV7-9 and TRBJ1-3, with 8 bases aligning to TRBD1. CDR3 size: 15 residues. In germline, CDR1 is SEHNR, CDR2 FQNEAQ (reference sequence). Trimming removed 3 bases from V and 2 bases from J; junction bases left unmatched: 3. CDR3 coding DNA: TGTGCCAGCAGCTTTGAGGACAGGGCTGGAAACACCATATATTTT. Translated, it gives CASSFEDRAGNTIYF.

This clonotype is medium-sized (0.01 to 0.1%) within its sample. The rearrangement uses TRBV5-5 and TRBJ2-5; 9 positions match TRBD2. CDR3 size: 22 residues. Per the germline V gene, CDR1 is SGHKS and CDR2 is YYEKEE (reference sequence). With V trimmed by 4 bases and J by 2 bases, 27 bases remained unmatched. The chain's CDR3 is CASSPYGLALAGPSWWQETQYF. The DNA of the CDR3 is TGTGCCAGCAGCCCCTATGGACTAGCGCTGGCGGGACCATCGTGGTGGCAAGAGACCCAGTACTTC.

This chain connects TRBV2 to TRBJ2-5; tentatively, D is TRBD2 (6 bases). V dropped 7 bases and J dropped 3 bases, with 15 bases sitting between them. CDR1 SNHLY and CDR2 FYNNEI come from the germline V gene. The CDR3 spans 14 residues. This CDR3 reads CASKVMASEETQYF. The DNA of the CDR3 is TGTGCCAGCAAAGTTATGGCTAGCGAAGAGACCCAGTACTTC.

This sequence joins TRBV4-1 and TRBJ2-5; D is unclear. The CDR3 totals 17 residues. Trimming removed 0 bases at V and 3 bases at J, with 17 bases between. CDR1 MGHRA and CDR2 YSYEKL come from the germline V gene. The CDR3 here is CASSQDFPSGWEETQYF. Here the CDR3 DNA reads TGCGCCAGCAGCCAAGACTTCCCCTCTGGCTGGGAAGAGACCCAGTACTTC.

This clonotype counts as medium-sized. The gene calls are TRBV11-3 and TRBJ2-1; D is unclear. Germline CDR1 is SGHNT and CDR2 is YENEEA. This CDR3 is built from 14 residues. V gave up 1 base and J gave up 0 bases, with 4 bases separating them. This CDR3 is CASSLGASYNEQFF. CDR3 coding DNA: TGTGCCAGCAGCTTAGGGGCCTCCTACAATGAGCAGTTCTTC.

This clonotype is medium-sized by share. The chain is built from TRBV29-1 and TRBJ1-2; D is ambiguous. The CDR3 sequence is 12 residues long. Germline CDR1 SQVTM, CDR2 ANQGSEA. The V end lost 7 bases, the J end lost 5 bases, and 14 bases lay between the germline ends. The CDR3 DNA follows: TGCAGCGCCCTGAGCCTTGGGTATGGCTACACCTTC. Residues: CSALSLGYGYTF. The complete variable domain, with remaining parts taken from reference TRBV29-1 and TRBJ1-2, reads SAVISQKPSRDICQRGTSLTIQCQVDSQVTMMFWYRQQPGQSLTLIATANQGSEATYESGFVIDKFPISRPNLTFSTLTVSNMSPEDSSIYLCSALSLGYGYTFGSGTRLTVV.

This clonotype is judged medium-sized. The J gene is TRBJ2-1, the V gene TRBV7-8, with 7 bases fitting TRBD1. V lost 5 bases and J lost 5; bases outside the gene matches: 9. Germline values: CDR1 SGHVS, CDR2 FQNEAQ. The CDR3 consists of 15 residues. The CDR3 nucleotides read TGTGCCAGCAGCGTTGACCGGGACAGCCACAATGAGCAGTTCTTC. Translated, it gives CASSVDRDSHNEQFF.

By sample fraction, this clonotype is medium-sized. The rearrangement uses TRBV7-2 and TRBJ1-1; no firm D call. The CDR3 sequence is 14 residues long. V was shortened by 5 bases and J by 1 base, with 11 bases between the two germline ends. Germline loops: CDR1 SGHTA, CDR2 FQGNSA. CDR3: CASSQPEWNTEAFF. CDR3 in DNA: TGTGCCAGCAGCCAGCCGGAGTGGAACACTGAAGCTTTCTTT.

This clonotype was counted a few times. The chain has TRBV28 and TRBJ2-3; tentatively, D is TRBD1 (6 bases). The germline CDR1 and CDR2 sequences are MDHEN and SYDVKM. The CDR3 has 14 amino acids. V shed 5 bases and J shed 1 base, with 10 bases lying between them. The CDR3 reads CASSIRQGTDTQYF. The CDR3 DNA sequence: TGTGCCAGCAGTATCCGACAGGGCACAGATACGCAGTATTTT.

In this sample, this clonotype is medium-sized. The rearrangement uses TRBV20-1 and TRBJ2-3; D call uncertain. This CDR3 is 10 amino acids long. Trimming stripped 8 bases from V and 6 bases from J, with 9 bases between. Germline V gives CDR1 DFQATT, CDR2 SNEGSKA (reference sequence). CDR3: CSLESDTQYF. In nucleotides, the CDR3 is TGCAGTTTAGAATCGGATACGCAGTATTTT.

By frequency in the sample, this clonotype is large. The chain combines TRBV7-9 with TRBJ2-1, with D perhaps TRBD1 (5 bases). Per germline, CDR1 SEHNR and CDR2 FQNEAQ (reference sequence). The germline V and J ends were trimmed by 5 bases and 9 bases, with 17 bases remaining between them. This CDR3 spans 14 amino acids. The CDR3 DNA reads as TGTGCCAGCAGCCCAAGGGCAGGGAAGGGTGAGCAGTTCTTC. This gives the protein CASSPRAGKGEQFF.

This clonotype is medium-sized by share. The chain couples TRBV6-5 to TRBJ1-3, with TRBD1 as a possible D gene (6 bases). Germline-derived CDR1 and CDR2 are MNHEY and SVGAGI. There are 18 residues in the CDR3. V was trimmed by 2 bases and J by 3 bases, leaving 20 bases between them. CDR3 region: CASSYRPLRGGYGNTIYF. In DNA, the CDR3 is TGTGCCAGCAGTTACCGTCCATTGCGAGGGGGGTATGGAAACACCATATATTTT.

This clonotype was counted ten times or more. The chain joins TRBV6-2 or TRBV6-3 to TRBJ1-2; possibly TRBD1 for D (6 bases). Germline V gene data show CDR1 as MNHEY and CDR2 as SVGEGT. The V and J ends lost 6 bases and 0 bases respectively, with 17 bases between them. The CDR3 is 16 amino acids. The CDR3 region is CASREPGHRTNYGYTF. The CDR3 bases are TGTGCCAGCAGAGAACCGGGACATAGAACTAACTATGGCTACACCTTC.

This clonotype ranks as medium-sized. The rearrangement joins TRBV20-1 to TRBJ2-1; D gene ambiguous. The ends were cut back, 5 bases at V and 10 bases at J, with 12 bases in the middle. Germline assignment: CDR1 DFQATT and CDR2 SNEGSKA (reference sequence). The length of the CDR3 is 11 residues. The CDR3 reads CSAGPRREQFF. CDR3 coding DNA: TGCAGTGCTGGCCCCCGGCGAGAGCAGTTCTTC.